This record concerns one TCR beta chain sequence. Its antigen is still unknown. This sample was included in a study of OX40 agonist ivuxolimab in advanced cancers. As for the study in general: Averaging 60 years in age, with a range of about 20 to 90, the cohort was around 87% male. Regarding the study as a whole: Relative to CD4+, CD8+ T cells held more expanded clones on average. Among the nonresponders, some also had low normalized T-cell clonal expansion.

V was cut by 4 bases and J by 2 bases, with 15 bases left in between. The V gene's germline CDR1 is SGHRS and CDR2 YFSETQ. This CDR3 region has 15 residues. TCRdb's copy holds only in-frame clones and misses some; the assay was immunoSEQ multiplex PCR. There are about 68,000 clones in the sample; over 80% occur only once, and approximately 10% lies in the top ten. The source is an adult with an advanced solid tumor such as melanoma, head and neck, liver or kidney cancer. The starting material was CD4+ or CD8+ T cells sorted from blood, obtained in a trial of the OX40 agonist ivuxolimab. The chain joins TRBV5-1 to TRBJ2-5; D call uncertain. CDR3 nucleotides: TGCGCCAGCAGCCCGACGGCAGGCCCTCAAGAGACCCAGTACTTC. This codes for CASSPTAGPQETQYF.